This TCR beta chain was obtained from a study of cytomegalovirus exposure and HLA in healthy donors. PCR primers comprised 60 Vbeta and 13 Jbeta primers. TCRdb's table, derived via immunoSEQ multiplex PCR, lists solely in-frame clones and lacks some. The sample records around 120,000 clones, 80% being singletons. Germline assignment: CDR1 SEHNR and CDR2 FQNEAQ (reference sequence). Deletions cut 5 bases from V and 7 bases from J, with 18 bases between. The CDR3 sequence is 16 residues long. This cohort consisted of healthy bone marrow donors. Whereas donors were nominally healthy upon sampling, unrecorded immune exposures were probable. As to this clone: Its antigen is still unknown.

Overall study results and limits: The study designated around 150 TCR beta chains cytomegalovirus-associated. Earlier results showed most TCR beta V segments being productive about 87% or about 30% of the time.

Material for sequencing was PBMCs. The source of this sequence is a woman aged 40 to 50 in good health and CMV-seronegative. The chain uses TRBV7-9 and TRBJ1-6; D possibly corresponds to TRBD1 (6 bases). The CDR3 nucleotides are TGTGCCAGCAGCCTAGGATGGAACAGGGACAATTCACCCCTCCACTTT. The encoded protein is CASSLGWNRDNSPLHF.